Sequencing of this T cell receptor beta chain was carried out in a study of blood T cell repertoires in COVID-19. The overall study: COVID-19 samples, acute and convalescent, were from the United States, Italy and Spain.

With 0 bases clipped from V and 4 bases from J, the junction kept 10 bases outside the gene matches. The CDR3 consists of 17 residues. Per the germline V gene, CDR1 is WSHSY and CDR2 is SAAADI. Per the original data handling: Amplification from reference gene primers served as the basis for estimated nucleated cell counts. This table comes from immunoSEQ multiplex PCR, and its TCRdb copy is limited to in-frame clones, with some not included. V, J and clone size are taken as reported in that table, and D and trimming were inferred from the DNA itself. The sample has about 280,000 clones; 88% are singletons.

The V and J genes are TRBV10-2 and TRBJ1-1; 8 bases are a match to TRBD1. The sequence derives from a man in his late teens or twenties with active or convalescent COVID-19. Input material: peripheral blood. The CDR3 here is CASSESDRVGSGTEAFF. Written as DNA, the CDR3 is TGCGCCAGCAGTGAGTCGGACAGGGTAGGGTCAGGCACTGAAGCTTTCTTT.